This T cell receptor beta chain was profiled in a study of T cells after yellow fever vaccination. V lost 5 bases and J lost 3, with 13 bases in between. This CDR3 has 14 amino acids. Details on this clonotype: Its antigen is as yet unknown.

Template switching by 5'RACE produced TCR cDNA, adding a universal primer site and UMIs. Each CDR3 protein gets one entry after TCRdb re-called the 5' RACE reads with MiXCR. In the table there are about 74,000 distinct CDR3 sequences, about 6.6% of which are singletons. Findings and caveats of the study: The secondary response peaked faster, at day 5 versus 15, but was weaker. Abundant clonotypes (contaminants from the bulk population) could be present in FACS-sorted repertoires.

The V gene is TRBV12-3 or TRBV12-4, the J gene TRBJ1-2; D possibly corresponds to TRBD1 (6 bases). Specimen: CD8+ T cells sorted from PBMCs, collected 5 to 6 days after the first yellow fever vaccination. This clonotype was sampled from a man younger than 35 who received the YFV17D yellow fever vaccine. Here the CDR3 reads CASSRTVTDYGYTF. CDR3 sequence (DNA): TGTGCCAGCAGTCGGACAGTCACTGACTATGGCTACACCTTC.